The 15 T cell receptor beta chains presented below share a single source sample, sequenced in a study of vaccination and CD4 T cells after COVID-19. The treatment here: approximately nine-day PBMC culture with coronavirus spike peptide pools or control peptides (ViraFEST assay). The antigens for these receptors are not known. An Oncomine TCR Beta short-read assay was used to sequence the DNA from cultured CD4+ T cells. From the PCR reads, TCRdb called clonotypes with MiXCR, one entry per CDR3 protein. The sample includes more than 15,000 distinct CDR3 sequences, under 70% of them seen just once. Sequencing was carried out using CD4+ T cells from blood, cultured in vitro. The receptors shown here come from a human donor who had recovered from COVID-19.

The V and J genes are TRBV28 and TRBJ1-5, with unresolved D. Trimming stripped 2 bases from V and 3 bases from J, with 11 bases between. CDR3 size: 15 residues. Germline values: CDR1 MDHEN, CDR2 SYDVKM. Here the CDR3 reads CASSLKGSYNQPQHF. CDR3 DNA: TGTGCCAGCAGTTTAAAAGGCAGTTACAATCAGCCCCAGCATTTT. Complete variable domain (other parts from reference TRBV28 and TRBJ1-5): DVKVTQSSRYLVKRTGEKVFLECVQDMDHENMFWYRQDPGLGLRLIYFSYDVKMKEKGDIPEGYSVSREKKERFSLILESASTNQTSMYLCASSLKGSYNQPQHFGDGTRLSIL.

The V gene is TRBV30, the J gene TRBJ1-5; TRBD1 agrees at 7 bases. Germline-derived CDR1 and CDR2 are GTSNPN and SVGIG (reference sequence). The V segment lost 3 bases and the J segment 6 bases; nucleotides outside the gene matches: 11. The CDR3 length is 15 residues. The DNA for the CDR3 is TGTGCCTGGAGAGGCAGGGGGGGTGAGGGTCAGCCCCAGCATTTT. This translates into CAWRGRGGEGQPQHF.

The J gene is TRBJ2-6, the V gene TRBV6-1, with TRBD1 identical over 11 bases. With 10 bases clipped from V and 1 base from J, the junction kept 3 bases outside the gene matches. The CDR3 is 15 residues long. CDR1 is MNHNS, CDR2 SASEGT, per germline. CDR3 residues: CAIGTGGSGANVLTF. The CDR3, as DNA: TGTGCCATCGGGACAGGGGGATCTGGGGCCAACGTCCTGACTTTC.

The genes are TRBV28 and TRBJ1-2, with D maybe TRBD1 (5 bases). Trimming removed 2 bases at V and 7 bases at J, with 11 bases between. CDR1 is MDHEN, CDR2 SYDVKM, per germline. The CDR3 totals 13 residues. For the CDR3, the DNA is TGTGCCAGCAGTTTAACCTGGGACTCTGGCTACACCTTC. Amino acid sequence: CASSLTWDSGYTF.

This clonotype was counted only a few times. The chain uses TRBV6-1 and TRBJ1-5; 8 bases align to TRBD1. CDR1 and CDR2 from the germline V gene are MNHNS and SASEGT. The CDR3 loop spans 15 amino acids. V trimming: 6 bases; J trimming: 1 base; junction bases outside the gene matches: 5. The CDR3 region is CASRSGQGSNQPQHF. CDR3 sequence (DNA): TGTGCCAGCAGGAGCGGACAGGGAAGCAATCAGCCCCAGCATTTT.

In this sample, this clonotype turned up once. The chain links TRBV7-9 to TRBJ2-5; D is undetermined. In germline, CDR1 is SEHNR, CDR2 FQNEAQ (reference sequence). V was clipped by 2 bases and J by 5 bases, with 9 bases between them. The CDR3 sequence is 13 residues long. The CDR3 nucleotides read TGTGCCAGCAGCTTAACCAGCCCCGAGACCCAGTACTTC. Residues: CASSLTSPETQYF. Combining the CDR3 with reference TRBV7-9 and TRBJ2-5 gives the whole variable domain DTGVSQNPRHKITKRGQNVTFRCDPISEHNRLYWYRQTLGQGPEFLTYFQNEAQLEKSRLLSDRFSAERPKGSFSTLEIQRTEQGDSAMYLCASSLTSPETQYFGPGTRLLVL.

The chain links TRBV21-1 to TRBJ1-1; TRBD1 reflects the table's D call only, with no check against the DNA. TRBV21-1 is flagged as a pseudogene. The CDR3 is made up of 15 amino acids. In nucleotides, the CDR3 is TGTGCCAGCAGCACCCTAAGGAGGGGGGCAACTGAAGCTTTCTTT. It codes for CASSTLRRGATEAFF.

The rearrangement uses TRBV20-1 and TRBJ2-1, with no clear D. Germline lookup yields CDR1 DFQATT and CDR2 SNEGSKA (reference sequence). This CDR3 is built from 15 residues. V gave up 2 bases and J gave up 1 base, with 12 bases separating them. The chain's CDR3 is CSARFRVLSYNEQFF. The CDR3 nucleotides are TGCAGTGCTAGATTTCGCGTTTTATCCTACAATGAGCAGTTCTTC.

The chain couples TRBV4-1 to TRBJ1-1; D remains ambiguous. Germline V gene sequence: CDR1 MGHRA, CDR2 YSYEKL. This CDR3 contains 13 residues. Trimming took 4 bases from V and 0 from J, leaving 6 bases between them. CDR3 sequence: CASSRLLNTEAFF. The DNA of the CDR3 is TGCGCCAGCAGCCGTCTACTGAACACTGAAGCTTTCTTT.

The CDR3 sequence: CASSPLTVNQPQHF. CDR3 DNA sequence: TGTGCCAGCAGTCCATTGACAGTCAATCAGCCCCAGCATTTT. This rearrangement joins TRBV12-3 or TRBV12-4 to TRBJ1-5, with D maybe TRBD1 (5 bases). The CDR3 has 14 amino acids. The V and J ends lost 5 bases and 3 bases respectively, with 11 bases between them.

The gene calls are TRBV5-8 and TRBJ1-5; D call uncertain. Trimming removed 4 bases from V and 7 bases from J, with 21 bases in between. Germline V gene sequence: CDR1 SGHTS, CDR2 YDEGEE. The CDR3 sequence is 16 residues long. The CDR3 reads CASSVGEGWLGQPQHF. The CDR3 nucleotides read TGTGCCAGCAGCGTCGGGGAGGGTTGGTTGGGGCAGCCCCAGCATTTT.

The J gene is TRBJ2-3, the V gene TRBV6-4; 10 nucleotides align to TRBD2. Trimming removed 6 bases from V and 4 bases from J; junction bases left unmatched: 4. Looked up from germline, CDR1 is MRHNA and CDR2 is SNTAGT. The CDR3 length is 14 residues. In DNA, the CDR3 is TGTGCCAGCAGCGAGGGGACTAGCGCAGATACGCAGTATTTT. It yields the protein CASSEGTSADTQYF.

This rearrangement joins TRBV20-1 to TRBJ1-2; the D is unclear. CDR3 size: 12 residues. V was clipped by 5 bases and J by 3 bases, with 10 bases between them. The germline CDR1 and CDR2 sequences are DFQATT and SNEGSKA (reference sequence). CDR3 sequence: CSAPDPYYGYTF. The DNA of the CDR3 is TGCAGTGCTCCGGACCCTTACTATGGCTACACCTTC.

The chain combines TRBV6-2 or TRBV6-3 with TRBJ2-2, with 10 bases identical to TRBD2. Trimming at V came to 8 bases and at J to 5 bases, leaving 8 bases not matched to a gene. Germline-derived CDR1 and CDR2 are MNHEY and SVGEGT. This CDR3 spans 15 amino acids. Written as DNA, the CDR3 is TGTGCCAGCCAAGGGCTAGCGGGAGTGACCGGGGAGCTGTTTTTT. Translation: CASQGLAGVTGELFF.

A few counts support this clonotype. The DNA of the CDR3 is TGTGCCAGCAGCCCTGTCGGATGGAGGCCTCCGCGGGATCAGCCCCAGCATTTT. Translating gives CASSPVGWRPPRDQPQHF. The chain joins TRBV7-7 to TRBJ1-5; D gene uncertain. From germline, CDR1 is SSHAT and CDR2 FNYEAQ (reference sequence). Between the trimmed V and J ends, which lost 5 bases and 5 bases, there was a span of 25 bases. The CDR3 totals 18 residues.